Each of the 20 T cell receptor beta chains below was sequenced from the same sample in a study of T cell clonality in common variable immunodeficiency. The repertoire was sequenced with immunoSEQ multiplex PCR; TCRdb's copy has only in-frame clones and lacks some. This record lists around 50,000 clones, none seen once only, and the top ten clones contain 1.8%. Sample: peripheral blood mononuclear cells. These TCRs come from a person aged 18-69 years in good health.

This clone was recorded at least ten times. The chain's CDR3 is CATSRDRVRGGANVLTF. The DNA read from the CDR3 is TGTGCCACCAGCAGAGATCGGGTGAGGGGTGGGGCCAACGTC. The chain joins TRBV15 to TRBJ2-6; D is perhaps TRBD1 or TRBD2 (5 bases each). The read ends 3 residues shy of where the CDR3 ends; the end is completed using the germline J gene. V was cut by 0 bases and J by 3 bases, with 12 bases left in between. Germline V gives CDR1 LNHNV, CDR2 YYDKDF (reference sequence). This CDR3 contains 17 residues.

This clone was seen many times. The read ends 3 residues before the CDR3 terminus; that terminus is restored from the germline J gene. The rearrangement joins TRBV14 to TRBJ2-6; 7 positions match TRBD1. The V gene's germline CDR1 is SGHDN and CDR2 FVKESK. CDR3 size: 18 residues. V shed 4 bases, J shed 0 bases, and the junction held 9 bases outside the gene matches. The CDR3 loop is CASSRIRTGNSGANVLTF. The CDR3 bases that were read are TGTGCCAGCAGCCGGATACGGACAGGAAACTCTGGGGCCAACGTC.

This clone was observed at least ten times. The CDR3 extends 3 residues past the end of the read, so its final part is completed from the germline J gene. The genes are TRBV12-3 or TRBV12-4 and TRBJ2-1; D unclear. Trimming left V 3 bases short and J 9 bases short, with 6 bases between. This CDR3 has 11 amino acids. The sequenced CDR3 bases are TGTGCCAGCAGTTTTCGTCTTGAG. Its protein product is CASSFRLE. The entire CDR3 sequence reads CASSFRLEQFF.

This clone was seen many times. The part of the CDR3 DNA that was read is TGTGCCTGTCCCGGGACTAGCGGGAGTTATGAG. Its translation is CACPGTSGSYE. The full CDR3 reads CACPGTSGSYEQFF. V gene TRBV30 combines with J gene TRBJ2-1, with TRBD2 identical over 14 bases. Read coverage stops 3 residues before the CDR3 terminus; the germline J gene supplies the remainder. This CDR3 region has 14 residues. Germline V CDR1 and CDR2: GTSNPN, SVGIG (reference sequence). The V and J ends lost 6 bases and 8 bases, in that order; junction bases with no gene match: 6.

This clone has more than one count but fewer than ten. The CDR3 end lies 3 residues beyond the end of the read and is filled in from the germline J gene. The genes are TRBV6-2 or TRBV6-3 and TRBJ1-1; maybe TRBD1 (6 bases). Germline CDR1 is MNHEY and CDR2 is SVGEGT. The CDR3 contains 12 residues. The CDR3 spells CASTNGAGVAFF. The CDR3 DNA, read in part, is TGTGCCAGCACCAATGGGGCAGGGGTA.

Of note for this clone: Read coverage stops 3 residues before the CDR3 terminus; the germline J gene supplies the remainder. The rearrangement uses TRBV18 and TRBJ1-1, with TRBD1 matching 9 bases. Germline loops: CDR1 KGHSH, CDR2 LQKENI. The CDR3 is made up of 15 amino acids. J lost 3 bases, V lost 5 bases, and 7 bases had no gene match. Incomplete CDR3 DNA: TGTGCCAGCTCAAGGACAGGGGATAGGGACACTGAA. Its translation: CASSRTGDRDTE. The complete CDR3 protein is CASSRTGDRDTEAFF.

In its sample, this clone was seen many times. Read coverage stops 3 residues before the CDR3 terminus; the germline J gene supplies the remainder. The V and J genes are TRBV7-8 and TRBJ2-1; TRBD2 is a possible D gene (7 bases). The CDR3 runs to 17 residues. Germline loops: CDR1 SGHVS, CDR2 FQNEAQ. The V gene lost 5 bases and the J gene lost 6 bases, with 23 bases spanning the gap. The CDR3 protein is CASSPSRGGGAGNEQFF. The part of the CDR3 DNA that was read is TGTGCCAGCAGCCCGTCGAGAGGAGGGGGGGCCGGCAATGAG. Based on the CDR3 plus reference TRBV7-8 and TRBJ2-1, the full variable domain is GAGVSQSPRYKVAKRGQDVALRCDPISGHVSLFWYQQALGQGPEFLTYFQNEAQLDKSGLPSDRFFAERPEGSVSTLKIQRTQQEDSAVYLCASSPSRGGGAGNEQFFGPGTRLTVL.

This clone was observed at least ten times. The missing CDR3 end, 3 residues past where the read stops, is filled in from the germline J gene. The chain links TRBV19 to TRBJ2-7, with D possibly matching TRBD2 (5 bases). Germline CDR1 reads LNHDA; CDR2 reads SQIVND (reference sequence). V was cut by 3 bases and J by 3 bases, with 15 bases left in between. This CDR3 comprises 15 residues. The part of the CDR3 DNA that was read is TGTGCCAGTAGTATCGCCGCGGGTCTCATCTACGAG. As protein: CASSIAAGLIYE. The whole CDR3 sequence reads CASSIAAGLIYEQYF.

In this sample, this clone turned up many times. The read gets to within 3 residues of the CDR3 end, and the germline J gene fills in the rest. The J gene is TRBJ2-3, the V gene TRBV7-2, with a weak D call TRBD2 (7 bases). Germline V lookup: CDR1 SGHTA, CDR2 FQGNSA. Trimming took 7 bases from V and 4 from J, leaving 15 bases between them. This CDR3 has 14 residues. CDR3 region: CASKLVGGADTQYF. The CDR3 DNA, read in part, is TGTGCCAGCAAGCTCGTAGGGGGGGCAGATACG.

The sample holds many counts of this clone. The read comes to an end 3 residues before the CDR3 does, leaving the germline J gene to fill in the end. This chain connects TRBV20-1 to TRBJ1-5; D might be TRBD1 (6 bases). Per germline, CDR1 DFQATT and CDR2 SNEGSKA (reference sequence). The CDR3 is 16 amino acids. V was shortened by 1 base and J by 9 bases, with 22 bases between the two germline ends. CDR3 DNA, as far as it was read: TGCAGTGCTAGAGGAAGCGTGGGACACCAGTATTCGCCC. It codes for CSARGSVGHQYSP. Given in full, the CDR3 is CSARGSVGHQYSPQHF.

Only a few counts were recorded for this clone. Sequencing ends 3 residues short of the CDR3 end; the germline J gene provides the rest. The chain carries TRBV5-1 and TRBJ1-6; D may be TRBD1 (6 bases). V lost 5 bases to trimming and J lost 5 bases, with 14 bases between them. Germline V gives CDR1 SGHRS, CDR2 YFSETQ. The CDR3 is 15 residues long. Here the CDR3 reads CASRYGQKNNSPLHF. The CDR3 DNA, read in part, is TGCGCCAGCAGATACGGACAGAAAAATAATTCACCC.

This clone was seen ten or more times. The read is 3 residues too short to cover the CDR3 end, so that end is filled in from the germline J gene. The chain employs TRBV2 and TRBJ1-2, with TRBD1 matching over 8 bases. The CDR3 runs to 15 residues. The ends lost 6 bases at V and 0 bases at J; junction bases unmatched: 6. Per germline, CDR1 SNHLY and CDR2 FYNNEI. The sequenced part of the CDR3 DNA is TGTGCCAGCAGCGCGGACAGGGCCCCTAACTATGGC. Its protein is CASSADRAPNYG. In full, the CDR3 reads CASSADRAPNYGYTF.

This clone has ten or more counts. The read finishes 3 residues shy of the CDR3 end, and the germline J gene is used to complete it. The chain uses TRBV7-6 and TRBJ2-1; D gene ambiguous. The V gene's germline CDR1 is SGHVS and CDR2 FNYEAQ. The ends were cut back, 5 bases at V and 4 bases at J, with 6 bases in the middle. The CDR3 spans 12 residues. The part of the CDR3 DNA that was read is TGTGCCAGCAGCCCTAGATACAATGAG. Translation: CASSPRYNE. The CDR3, in full, reads CASSPRYNEQFF. Full variable domain (rest looked up from reference TRBV7-6 and TRBJ2-1): GAGVSQSPRYKVTKRGQDVALRCDPISGHVSLYWYRQALGQGPEFLTYFNYEAQQDKSGLPNDRFSAERPEGSISTLTIQRTEQRDSAMYRCASSPRYNEQFFGPGTRLTVL.

A word on this clone: The read gets to within 3 residues of the CDR3 end, and the germline J gene fills in the rest. The genes are TRBV18 and TRBJ2-6, with 7 bases matching TRBD1. Germline V gives CDR1 KGHSH, CDR2 LQKENI. V was pared by 5 bases and J by 0 bases, with 4 bases of the junction left unmatched. This CDR3 has 16 amino acids. This CDR3 reads CASSGTGDSGANVLTF. The DNA read from the CDR3 is TGTGCCAGCTCAGGTACAGGGGACTCTGGGGCCAACGTC.

Ten or more counts support this clone. The read halts 3 residues ahead of the CDR3 end, with the missing end drawn from the germline J gene. This chain links TRBV7-2 with TRBJ1-1; 7 bases fit TRBD1. CDR3 length equals 15 residues. V lost 3 bases, J lost 0 bases, and 4 bases stayed unmatched. Looked up from germline, CDR1 is SGHTA and CDR2 is FQGNSA. This chain's CDR3 is CASSLGQPVNTEAFF. The sequenced part of the CDR3 DNA is TGTGCCAGCAGCTTGGGACAGCCTGTGAACACTGAA. The full variable domain, its missing parts supplied by reference TRBV7-2 and TRBJ1-1, is GAGVSQSPSNKVTEKGKDVELRCDPISGHTALYWYRQSLGQGLEFLIYFQGNSAPDKSGLPSDRFSAERTGGSVSTLTIQRTQQEDSAVYLCASSLGQPVNTEAFFGQGTRLTVV.

The table lists this clone with a few counts. The read halts 3 residues ahead of the CDR3 end, with the missing end drawn from the germline J gene. The chain uses TRBV5-1 and TRBJ1-2, with D possibly TRBD1 on 5 matching bases. This CDR3 is built from 15 residues. Germline V gives CDR1 SGHRS, CDR2 YFSETQ. This CDR3 is CASSLRAGLTDTYTF. The sequenced part of the CDR3 DNA is TGCGCCAGCAGCTTGCGAGCGGGACTCACAGATACC.

This clone has a count of ten or more. Coverage ceases 3 residues before the CDR3 finishes, and the germline J gene fills in the end. The rearrangement uses TRBV20-1 and TRBJ2-4; D may be TRBD1 or TRBD2 (6 bases each). The CDR3 length is 15 residues. CDR1 and CDR2 (germline): DFQATT, SNEGSKA (reference sequence). Partial CDR3 DNA: TGCAGTGCGGCGGGACACCTCGCCGACCAAGAGACT. This gives the protein CSAAGHLADQET. The CDR3 in its entirety is CSAAGHLADQETQYF.

This clone was seen ten or more times. The DNA ends 3 residues before the CDR3 does, and the rest of the CDR3 is filled in from the germline J gene. The chain recombines TRBV13 with TRBJ2-3; TRBD2 agrees at 14 bases. The CDR3 is made up of 17 amino acids. CDR1 is PRHDT and CDR2 is FYEKMQ in the germline V gene (reference sequence). The ends lost 1 base at V and 2 bases at J; junction bases unmatched: 2. The CDR3 reads CASSLVGLAGVTDTQYF. CDR3 DNA (partial): TGTGCCAGCAGCTTAGTGGGACTAGCGGGGGTCACAGATACG.

In its sample, this clone was seen a few times. From the germline J gene comes the end of the CDR3, since the read stops 3 residues before it. The rearrangement uses TRBV7-9 and TRBJ2-3; D might be TRBD2 (7 bases). The V gene's germline CDR1 is SEHNR and CDR2 FQNEAQ (reference sequence). This CDR3 spans 14 amino acids. The DNA read from the CDR3 is TGTGCCAGCAGCTTCGGGGGGCTTAATCAGCCG. Protein: CASSFGGLNQP. The whole CDR3 region reads CASSFGGLNQPQYF.

There are many counts of this clone. The read stops 3 residues short of the end of the CDR3; the missing end is completed from the germline J gene. This chain connects TRBV10-2 to TRBJ1-2, with D possibly matching TRBD1 (5 bases). CDR3 length equals 13 residues. V shed 2 bases and J shed 4 bases, with 8 bases lying between them. Germline V gene lookup returns CDR1 WSHSY and CDR2 SAAADI. The CDR3 loop is CASSEGGIYGYTF. The part of the CDR3 DNA that was read is TGCGCCAGCAGTGAGGGGGGGATCTATGGC.